The clone carrying this TCR beta chain was seen repeatedly, ten times or more. One entry per CDR3 protein, called by TCRdb with MiXCR from the RT-PCR reads. The data contain about 700,000 distinct CDR3 sequences, approximately 15% of them singletons. Trimming took 4 bases from V and 8 from J, leaving 9 bases between them. The length of the CDR3 is 12 residues. CDR1 is SEHNR and CDR2 is FQNEAQ in the germline V gene (reference sequence). The sample taken for sequencing was memory CD4+ T cells from blood. This chain links TRBV7-9 with TRBJ1-5; maybe TRBD1 (5 bases). This receptor was taken from a female donor in good health, serving as a healthy control. DNA for the CDR3: TGTGCCAGCAGCTGGTTAGGGGAGCCCCAGCATTTT. Its protein product is CASSWLGEPQHF.